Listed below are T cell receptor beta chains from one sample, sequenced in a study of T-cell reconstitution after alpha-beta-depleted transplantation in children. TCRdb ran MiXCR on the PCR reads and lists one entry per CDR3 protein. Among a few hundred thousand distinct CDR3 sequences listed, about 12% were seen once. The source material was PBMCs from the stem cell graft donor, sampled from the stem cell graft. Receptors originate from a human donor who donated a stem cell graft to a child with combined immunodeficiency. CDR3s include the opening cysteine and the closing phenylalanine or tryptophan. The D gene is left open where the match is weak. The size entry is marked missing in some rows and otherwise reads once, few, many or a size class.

CASSDGGTYYYNEQFF	TGCGCCAGCAGCGATGGGGGGACCTACTACTACAATGAGCAGTTCTTC	TRBV5-1	NA	TRBJ2-1	NA
CASSPLSGDGYTF	TGTGCCAGCTCACCACTTTCAGGGGATGGCTACACCTTC	TRBV18	NA	TRBJ1-2	many
CASSFRGGNEQFF	TGTGCCAGCAGCTTTAGAGGGGGTAATGAGCAGTTCTTC	TRBV5-8	NA	TRBJ2-1	few
CASSVRGRTSYEQYF	TGTGCCAGCAGCGTCAGGGGTCGTACTAGCTACGAGCAGTACTTC	TRBV7-8	NA	TRBJ2-7	few
CASSLAPGTETNYGYTF	TGTGCCAGCAGCTTAGCGCCCGGGACAGAGACTAACTATGGCTACACCTTC	TRBV7-9	TRBD1	TRBJ1-2	few
CATRTGTVGNEQFF	TGTGCCACCAGAACCGGGACAGTTGGGAATGAGCAGTTCTTC	TRBV15	TRBD1	TRBJ2-1	few
CSASGTVGYQPQHF	TGCAGTGCTAGTGGTACAGTGGGGTATCAGCCCCAGCATTTT	TRBV20-1	NA	TRBJ1-5	many
CASSLRREGAEQFF	TGTGCCAGCAGTTTAAGGCGGGAGGGAGCTGAGCAGTTCTTC	TRBV12-3/TRBV12-4	TRBD2	TRBJ2-1	many
CASSTVGDPGGTEAFF	TGTGCCAGCAGCACCGTCGGGGACCCCGGGGGGACTGAAGCTTTCTTT	TRBV7-9	NA	TRBJ1-1	NA
CATSSGQGYNEQFF	TGTGCCACCAGTTCAGGACAGGGGTACAATGAGCAGTTCTTC	TRBV24-1	TRBD1	TRBJ2-1	many
CSVVKTSAGEQFF	TGCAGCGTTGTGAAGACTAGCGCGGGTGAGCAGTTCTTC	TRBV29-1	TRBD2	TRBJ2-1	NA
CASSPGTGGYDTQYF	TGTGCCAGCAGCCCCGGGACAGGGGGCTATGATACGCAGTATTTT	TRBV7-2	TRBD1	TRBJ2-3	many
CASTQEGHHEQYF	TGTGCCAGCACTCAGGAGGGGCATCACGAGCAGTACTTC	TRBV12-3/TRBV12-4	NA	TRBJ2-7	many
CSGDLIAYNEQFF	TGCAGCGGGGATCTAATAGCGTACAATGAGCAGTTCTTC	TRBV20-1	NA	TRBJ2-1	NA
CASSPTTAVSGDTQYF	TGCGCCAGCAGCCCGACCACGGCAGTAAGTGGCGATACGCAGTATTTT	TRBV4-3	NA	TRBJ2-3	many
CASSAYRNTEAFF	TGTGCCAGCAGCGCCTACAGGAACACTGAAGCTTTCTTT	TRBV2	NA	TRBJ1-1	NA
CASRENRGLAGGGETQYF	TGTGCCAGCAGGGAAAATCGGGGACTAGCGGGAGGAGGGGAGACCCAGTACTTC	TRBV12-3/TRBV12-4	TRBD2	TRBJ2-5	NA
CASSLGSSGALHEQFF	TGTGCCAGCAGCTTGGGGTCAAGCGGGGCCCTACATGAGCAGTTCTTC	TRBV5-6	TRBD2	TRBJ2-1	NA
CASSLELAGGLGEQFF	TGTGCCAGCAGCTTAGAACTAGCGGGAGGGCTCGGTGAGCAGTTCTTC	TRBV7-3	TRBD2	TRBJ2-1	NA
CASSTGGSTGELFF	TGTGCCAGCAGTACAGGGGGCAGCACCGGGGAGCTGTTTTTT	TRBV12-3/TRBV12-4	TRBD1	TRBJ2-2	many
CASSLDGGMNTEAFF	TGTGCCAGCAGCTTGGACGGAGGTATGAACACTGAAGCTTTCTTT	TRBV7-2	NA	TRBJ1-1	many
CAWSVKLTGRDVLTF	TGTGCCTGGAGTGTTAAGCTGACAGGGAGGGACGTCCTGACTTTC	TRBV30	NA	TRBJ2-6	few
CASSDNPRTANYGYTF	TGTGCCAGCAGCGATAATCCCCGGACAGCTAACTATGGCTACACCTTC	TRBV9	NA	TRBJ1-2	many
CASSLWANNSPLHF	TGTGCCAGCAGTTTATGGGCTAATAATTCACCCCTCCACTTT	TRBV28	NA	TRBJ1-6	NA
CASTEDPMFTEAFF	TGCGCCAGCACCGAGGACCCGATGTTCACTGAAGCTTTCTTT	TRBV5-1	NA	TRBJ1-1	many
CSAEPTGYEQYF	TGCAGTGCTGAACCGACTGGCTACGAGCAGTACTTC	TRBV20-1	NA	TRBJ2-7	NA
CASSFAGASYNEQFF	TGTGCCAGCAGTTTCGCGGGAGCATCCTACAATGAGCAGTTCTTC	TRBV27	TRBD2	TRBJ2-1	NA
CASSSLTGGTYNEQFF	TGTGCCAGCAGTTCCCTAACGGGGGGAACCTACAATGAGCAGTTCTTC	TRBV6-5	TRBD2	TRBJ2-1	many
CASSGHGNQPQHF	TGTGCCAGCAGTGGACATGGCAATCAGCCCCAGCATTTT	TRBV12-3/TRBV12-4	NA	TRBJ1-5	many
CASKRVLGDSSNQPQHF	TGTGCCAGCAAAAGGGTTTTAGGGGACAGTAGCAATCAGCCCCAGCATTTT	TRBV6-1	TRBD1	TRBJ1-5	NA
CASSPGQGLEKLFF	TGCGCCAGCAGCCCGGGACAGGGGCTCGAAAAACTGTTTTTT	TRBV5-1	TRBD1	TRBJ1-4	few
CASSLALGVPGELFF	TGTGCCAGCAGCTTAGCGCTGGGGGTCCCCGGGGAGCTGTTTTTT	TRBV7-6	NA	TRBJ2-2	NA
CASSYDRWMISGANVLTF	TGTGCCAGCAGTTACGACCGTTGGATGATATCTGGGGCCAACGTCCTGACTTTC	TRBV6-5	NA	TRBJ2-6	NA
CSARGGGLDYGYTF	TGCAGTGCTAGAGGGGGGGGATTGGACTATGGCTACACCTTC	TRBV20-1	NA	TRBJ1-2	NA
CASSTTGGSSEQYF	TGCGCCAGCAGCACCACAGGGGGGTCCAGCGAGCAGTACTTC	TRBV5-1	TRBD1	TRBJ2-7	few